Below, 9 T cell receptor beta chains from the same sample are listed, as sequenced in a study of control samples from healthy donors and cancer patients. Profiled with immunoSEQ multiplex PCR; TCRdb holds only in-frame clones, not every one. The table includes 70,000 or so clones, 84% detected once. Material for sequencing was PBMCs. These receptors were taken from a woman aged 50 to 60 with lung cancer.

This clone was detected many times. The V call is TRBV9, the J call TRBJ1-1; tentatively, D is TRBD1 (6 bases). The CDR3 covers 14 residues. Trimming cost V 4 bases and J 4 bases, with 14 bases left between them. From germline, CDR1 is SGDLS and CDR2 YYNGEE. The CDR3 bases are TGTGCCAGCAGCTTACAACAGGGTAGCACTGAAGCTTTCTTT. It translates to CASSLQQGSTEAFF.

The rearrangement links TRBV4-3 to TRBJ1-6; D is possibly TRBD1 (5 bases). This CDR3 comprises 13 residues. Trimming cost V 1 base and J 9 bases, with 7 bases left between them. The germline V gene has CDR1 LGHNA and CDR2 YSLEER. The CDR3 region has the DNA TGCGCCAGCAGCCAAGTCGGGGGTTCACCCCTCCACTTT. Encoded protein: CASSQVGGSPLHF.

V and J are TRBV6-5 and TRBJ1-2; 9 nucleotides match TRBD1. J lost 3 bases, V lost 7 bases, and 9 bases had no gene match. The germline gives CDR1 MNHEY, CDR2 SVGAGI. This CDR3 spans 15 amino acids. The CDR3: CASKVQGADDYGYTF. The DNA for the CDR3 is TGTGCCAGCAAAGTACAGGGGGCGGATGACTATGGCTACACCTTC.

This clone occurred a few times. The chain uses TRBV13 and TRBJ1-1; D uncertain. Looked up from germline, CDR1 is PRHDT and CDR2 is FYEKMQ (reference sequence). V shed 6 bases and J shed 3 bases, with 8 bases lying between them. The CDR3 is 12 residues long. In DNA form, the CDR3 reads TGTGCCAGCAGTTTCGGGGACACTGAAGCTTTCTTT. Protein sequence: CASSFGDTEAFF. The variable domain in full, with the rest retrieved from reference TRBV13 and TRBJ1-1, is AAGVIQSPRHLIKEKRETATLKCYPIPRHDTVYWYQQGPGQDPQFLISFYEKMQSDKGSIPDRFSAQQFSDYHSELNMSSLELGDSALYFCASSFGDTEAFFGQGTRLTVV.

The CDR3 reads CASSQEGGQGFTDTQYF. DNA for the CDR3: TGTGCCAGCAGCCAAGAAGGCGGACAGGGCTTCACAGATACGCAGTATTTT. The chain joins TRBV4-2 to TRBJ2-3; 8 nucleotides align to TRBD1. The V gene end was trimmed by 0 bases and the J gene end by 2 bases; junction bases not matched to a gene: 7. This CDR3 has 17 residues. Germline CDR1 and CDR2: LGHNA and YNFKEQ.

Only one count was recorded for this clone. This sequence joins TRBV28 and TRBJ2-4; possible D gene TRBD2, 6 bases. The CDR3 sequence is 15 residues long. V was shortened by 1 base and J by 3 bases, with 10 bases between the two germline ends. Per the germline V gene, CDR1 is MDHEN and CDR2 is SYDVKM. CDR3 amino acids: CASSLLGGDKNIQYF. As DNA, the CDR3 is TGTGCCAGCAGTTTATTGGGGGGAGACAAAAACATTCAGTACTTC.

The chain recombines TRBV9 with TRBJ2-2, with unresolved D. This CDR3 is built from 13 residues. The V gene lost 1 base and the J gene lost 8 bases, with 9 bases spanning the gap. CDR1 SGDLS and CDR2 YYNGEE come from the germline V gene. The CDR3 coding sequence is TGTGCCAGCAGCGTAAGGCTGGGGGGGGAGCTGTTTTTT. This translates into CASSVRLGGELFF.

This clone was seen a single time. This chain joins TRBV9 and TRBJ1-2, with TRBD1 matching over 10 bases. Germline V gene data show CDR1 as SGDLS and CDR2 as YYNGEE. Germline trimming cut 3 bases from V and 7 bases from J; bases unmatched to any gene: 12. This CDR3 comprises 16 residues. CDR3 DNA: TGTGCCAGCAGCGGTACGGGACAGGGGTGGTTAGGTGGCTACACCTTC. Translation gives CASSGTGQGWLGGYTF.

The chain couples TRBV12-5 to TRBJ2-3; tentative D call: TRBD2 (5 bases). Per germline, CDR1 LGHNT and CDR2 FRNRAP. The CDR3 totals 16 residues. Deletions cut 5 bases from V and 6 bases from J, with 21 bases between. In nucleotides, the CDR3 is TGTGCTAGTGGTGCGGATCTAGCAACCCCGGGGGATACGCAGTATTTT. This translates into CASGADLATPGDTQYF.